What follows describes a single T cell receptor beta chain. The germline V and J ends were trimmed by 0 bases and 4 bases, with 6 bases remaining between them. The CDR3 extends over 13 amino acids. Per the germline V gene, CDR1 is MNHEY and CDR2 is SVGEGT. The data were obtained in a study of blood T cell repertoires in COVID-19. Here immunoSEQ multiplex PCR was the method, and the copy in TCRdb shows in-frame clones only, minus some. The table includes 200,000 to 250,000 clones, 90% detected once. The age range of participants was about 18 to 90 years, with residence in about two dozen US areas. The source of this sequence is a man aged 25 to 40 who had been exposed to COVID-19. Sequencing was done on a sample of PBMCs or T cells enriched from blood (not recorded which). The rearrangement uses TRBV6-2 or TRBV6-3 and TRBJ1-2; perhaps TRBD1 as D (6 bases). CDR3 nucleotides: TGTGCCAGCAGTTACTCGACAGGCTATGGCTACACCTTC. Its protein is CASSYSTGYGYTF.